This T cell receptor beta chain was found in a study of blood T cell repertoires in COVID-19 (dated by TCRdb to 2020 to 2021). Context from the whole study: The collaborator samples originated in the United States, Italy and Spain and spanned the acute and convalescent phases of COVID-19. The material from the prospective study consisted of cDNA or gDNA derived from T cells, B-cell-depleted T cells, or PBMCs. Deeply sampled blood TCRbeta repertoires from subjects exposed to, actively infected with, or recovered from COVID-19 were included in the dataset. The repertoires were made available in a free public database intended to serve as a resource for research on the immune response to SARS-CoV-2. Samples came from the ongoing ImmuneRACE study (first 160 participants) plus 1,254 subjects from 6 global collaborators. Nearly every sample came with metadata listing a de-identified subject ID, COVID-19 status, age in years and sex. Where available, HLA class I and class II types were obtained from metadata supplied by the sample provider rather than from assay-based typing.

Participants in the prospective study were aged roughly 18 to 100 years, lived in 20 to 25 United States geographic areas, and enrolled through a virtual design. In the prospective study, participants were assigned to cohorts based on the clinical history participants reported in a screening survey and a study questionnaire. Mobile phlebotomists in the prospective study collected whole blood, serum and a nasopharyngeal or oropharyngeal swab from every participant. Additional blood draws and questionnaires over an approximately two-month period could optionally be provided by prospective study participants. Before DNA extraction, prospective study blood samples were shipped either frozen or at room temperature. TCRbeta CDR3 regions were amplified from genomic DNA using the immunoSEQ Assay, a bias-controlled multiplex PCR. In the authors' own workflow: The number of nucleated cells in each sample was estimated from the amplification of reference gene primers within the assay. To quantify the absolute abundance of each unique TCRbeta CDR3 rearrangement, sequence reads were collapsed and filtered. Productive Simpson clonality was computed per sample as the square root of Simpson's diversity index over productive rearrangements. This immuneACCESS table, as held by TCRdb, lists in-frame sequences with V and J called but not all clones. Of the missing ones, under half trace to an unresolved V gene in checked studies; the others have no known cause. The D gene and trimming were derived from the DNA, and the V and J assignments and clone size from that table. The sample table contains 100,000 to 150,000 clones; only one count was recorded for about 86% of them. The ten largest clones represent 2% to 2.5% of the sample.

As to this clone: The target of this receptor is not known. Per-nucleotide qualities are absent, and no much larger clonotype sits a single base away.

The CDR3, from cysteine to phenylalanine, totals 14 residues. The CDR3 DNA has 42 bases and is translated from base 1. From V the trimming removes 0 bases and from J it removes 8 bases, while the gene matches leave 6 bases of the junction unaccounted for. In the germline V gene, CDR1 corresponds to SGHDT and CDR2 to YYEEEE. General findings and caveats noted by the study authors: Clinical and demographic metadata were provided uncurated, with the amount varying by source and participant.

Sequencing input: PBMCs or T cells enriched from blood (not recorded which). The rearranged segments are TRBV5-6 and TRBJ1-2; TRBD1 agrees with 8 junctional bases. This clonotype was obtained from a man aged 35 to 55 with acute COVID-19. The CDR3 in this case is CASSLVDREDGYTF. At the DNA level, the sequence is TGTGCCAGCAGCTTGGTGGACAGGGAGGACGGCTACACCTTC.